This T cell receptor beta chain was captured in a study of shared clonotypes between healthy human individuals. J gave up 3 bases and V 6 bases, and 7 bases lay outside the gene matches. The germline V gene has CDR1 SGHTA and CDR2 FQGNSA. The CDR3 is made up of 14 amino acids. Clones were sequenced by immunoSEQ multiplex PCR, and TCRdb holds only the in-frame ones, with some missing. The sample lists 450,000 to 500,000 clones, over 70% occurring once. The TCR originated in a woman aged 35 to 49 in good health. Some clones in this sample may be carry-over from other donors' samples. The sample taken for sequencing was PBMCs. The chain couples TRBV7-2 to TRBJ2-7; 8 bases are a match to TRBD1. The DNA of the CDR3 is TGTGCCAGCAGGCCACCGGGGACAGGCTACGAGCAGTACTTC. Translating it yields CASRPPGTGYEQYF.